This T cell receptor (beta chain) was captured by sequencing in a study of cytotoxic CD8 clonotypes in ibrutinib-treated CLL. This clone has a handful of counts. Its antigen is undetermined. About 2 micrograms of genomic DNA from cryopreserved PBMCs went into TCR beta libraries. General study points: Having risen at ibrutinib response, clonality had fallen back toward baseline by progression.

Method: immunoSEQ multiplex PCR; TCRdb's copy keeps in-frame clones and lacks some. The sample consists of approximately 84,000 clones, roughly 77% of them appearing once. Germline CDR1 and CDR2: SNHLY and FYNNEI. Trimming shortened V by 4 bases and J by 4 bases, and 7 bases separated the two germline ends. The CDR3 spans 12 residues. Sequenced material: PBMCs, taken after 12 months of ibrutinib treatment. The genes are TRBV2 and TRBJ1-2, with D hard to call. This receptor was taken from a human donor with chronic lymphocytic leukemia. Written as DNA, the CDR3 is TGTGCCAGCAGTGGCCAGATCTATGGCTACACCTTC. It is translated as CASSGQIYGYTF.